The rows below give T cell receptor beta chains drawn from one sample of a study of cytomegalovirus exposure and HLA in healthy donors. This table comes from immunoSEQ multiplex PCR, and its TCRdb copy is limited to in-frame clones, with some not included. The data show about 180,000 clones, around 80% seen once. Sequences were obtained from PBMCs. All receptors come from a woman aged 60-70 years in good health and CMV-seropositive. Each CDR3 is given with its conserved first and last residue. A D gene is named only where the DNA matches it firmly. Clone size is not always given. Where it is, it says once, few, many or a class for expanded clones.

CDR3: CASSLGTNAGDDKNTQYF; DNA: TGTGCCAGCAGCTTAGGAACGAACGCAGGGGACGACAAGAATACGCAGTATTTT; J: TRBJ2-3; size: .; D: .; V: TRBV7-9; length: 18
CDR3: CASSLPYEQFF; DNA: TGTGCCAGCAGTTTACCGTATGAGCAGTTCTTC; J: TRBJ2-1; size: .; D: .; V: TRBV28; length: 11
CDR3: CASSPPGVNEKLFF; DNA: TGTGCCAGCAGCCCTCCCGGGGTGAATGAAAAACTGTTTTTT; J: TRBJ1-4; size: .; D: .; V: TRBV5-5; length: 14
CDR3: CASSYSATPNQPQHF; DNA: TGTGCCAGCAGTTACTCGGCCACCCCGAATCAGCCCCAGCATTTT; J: TRBJ1-5; size: .; D: .; V: TRBV6-6; length: 15
CDR3: CASSSHTLTGNYGYTF; DNA: TGTGCCAGCAGTTCCCATACTTTGACAGGAAACTATGGCTACACCTTC; J: TRBJ1-2; size: .; D: .; V: TRBV6-5; length: 16
CDR3: CASSQQGQAYEQYF; DNA: TGTGCCAGCAGTCAACAGGGACAGGCCTACGAGCAGTACTTC; J: TRBJ2-7; size: .; D: TRBD1; V: TRBV27; length: 14
CDR3: CASSLTIYGGSSGNTIYF; DNA: TGTGCCAGTAGCCTTACCATTTATGGGGGCAGCTCTGGAAACACCATATATTTT; J: TRBJ1-3; size: few; D: .; V: TRBV19; length: 18
CDR3: CAWTLGGDEQYF; DNA: TGTGCCTGGACACTTGGGGGGGACGAGCAGTACTTC; J: TRBJ2-7; size: few; D: TRBD2; V: TRBV30; length: 12
CDR3: CASSLEGLTTEAFF; DNA: TGTGCCAGCAGCTTAGAGGGTCTGACCACTGAAGCTTTCTTT; J: TRBJ1-1; size: .; D: .; V: TRBV7-3; length: 14
CDR3: CASSLGRGTGGDEQPQHF; DNA: TGTGCCAGCAGCTTAGGTAGAGGGACAGGGGGCGACGAACAGCCCCAGCATTTT; J: TRBJ1-5; size: .; D: TRBD1; V: TRBV11-2; length: 18
CDR3: CASGWRASQDTEAFF; DNA: TGTGCCAGCGGATGGAGGGCCTCGCAGGACACTGAAGCTTTCTTT; J: TRBJ1-1; size: once; D: .; V: TRBV5-8; length: 15
CDR3: CASSLDRTIYGYTF; DNA: TGTGCCAGCTCCCTCGACAGGACCATCTATGGCTACACCTTC; J: TRBJ1-2; size: .; D: .; V: TRBV18; length: 14
CDR3: CASSLDRDIRLPQHF; DNA: TGTGCCAGCAGCTTAGATCGGGACATCAGACTCCCCCAGCATTTT; J: TRBJ1-5; size: .; D: .; V: TRBV11-2; length: 15
CDR3: CASSLDGGGAFYEQYF; DNA: TGCGCCAGCAGCTTGGATGGCGGGGGGGCCTTTTACGAGCAGTACTTC; J: TRBJ2-7; size: .; D: TRBD2; V: TRBV5-1; length: 16
CDR3: CAWSPSGLNYNEQFF; DNA: TGTGCCTGGAGTCCTAGCGGGTTGAACTACAATGAGCAGTTCTTC; J: TRBJ2-1; size: few; D: TRBD2; V: TRBV30; length: 15
CDR3: CASSALAGGLSSGANVLTF; DNA: TGTGCCAGCAGTGCCCTAGCGGGGGGCCTTAGCTCTGGGGCCAACGTCCTGACTTTC; J: TRBJ2-6; size: .; D: TRBD2; V: TRBV6-4; length: 19
CDR3: CASSEGVLNSPLHF; DNA: TGTGCCAGCAGTGAGGGCGTTTTAAATTCACCCCTCCACTTT; J: TRBJ1-6; size: .; D: .; V: TRBV6-5; length: 14
CDR3: CASSILRTSGSGEQFF; DNA: TGTGCCAGTAGTATCCTCCGGACTAGCGGGAGCGGTGAGCAGTTCTTC; J: TRBJ2-1; size: .; D: TRBD2; V: TRBV19; length: 16
CDR3: CASSYSDRGQREQYF; DNA: TGTGCCAGCAGTTACTCGGACAGGGGGCAGCGCGAGCAGTACTTC; J: TRBJ2-7; size: .; D: TRBD1; V: TRBV6-5; length: 15
CDR3: CASSLAGYYGYTF; DNA: TGTGCCAGCAGCTTAGCCGGTTACTATGGCTACACCTTC; J: TRBJ1-2; size: .; D: .; V: TRBV7-8; length: 13
CDR3: CASSRQGVRAGELFF; DNA: TGTGCCAGCAGTCGACAGGGGGTGAGGGCCGGGGAGCTGTTTTTT; J: TRBJ2-2; size: once; D: TRBD1; V: TRBV7-3; length: 15
CDR3: CASGLGARTGFADTQYF; DNA: TGTGCTAGTGGTTTAGGGGCCCGGACAGGGTTCGCAGATACGCAGTATTTT; J: TRBJ2-3; size: .; D: TRBD1; V: TRBV12-5; length: 17
CDR3: CASSSGQGRTGELFF; DNA: TGTGCCAGCAGCTCCGGACAGGGGCGGACCGGGGAGCTGTTTTTT; J: TRBJ2-2; size: few; D: TRBD1; V: TRBV5-4; length: 15
CDR3: CASSQFWYFNYGYTF; DNA: TGTGCCAGCAGCCAATTTTGGTACTTTAACTATGGCTACACCTTC; J: TRBJ1-2; size: few; D: .; V: TRBV7-9; length: 15
CDR3: CASSPQVFNSPLHF; DNA: TGTGCCAGCAGCCCCCAGGTATTCAATTCACCCCTCCACTTT; J: TRBJ1-6; size: .; D: .; V: TRBV4-2; length: 14
CDR3: CASTPPAGPGDTQYF; DNA: TGTGCCAGCACGCCGCCGGCGGGGCCCGGGGATACGCAGTATTTT; J: TRBJ2-3; size: .; D: .; V: TRBV21-1; length: 15
CDR3: CAWRDRTHGNTIYF; DNA: TGTGCCTGGAGGGACAGGACACACGGAAACACCATATATTTT; J: TRBJ1-3; size: .; D: TRBD1; V: TRBV30; length: 14
CDR3: CAWNRGKDYEQYF; DNA: TGTGCCTGGAACAGGGGGAAGGACTACGAGCAGTACTTC; J: TRBJ2-7; size: .; D: TRBD1; V: TRBV30; length: 13
CDR3: CASSVELDNEQFF; DNA: TGTGCCAGCAGCGTAGAGCTAGACAATGAGCAGTTCTTC; J: TRBJ2-1; size: .; D: .; V: TRBV9; length: 13
CDR3: CASSWTGPGTEAFF; DNA: TGCGCCAGCAGCTGGACAGGGCCGGGGACTGAAGCTTTCTTT; J: TRBJ1-1; size: .; D: TRBD1; V: TRBV5-1; length: 14
CDR3: CASSLGQPSYEQYF; DNA: TGTGCCAGCAGCTTGGGACAGCCCTCCTACGAGCAGTACTTC; J: TRBJ2-7; size: .; D: TRBD1; V: TRBV7-2; length: 14
CDR3: CASSEAHTDGAVTDTQYF; DNA: TGTGCCAGCAGTGAAGCCCATACGGATGGGGCCGTCACAGATACGCAGTATTTT; J: TRBJ2-3; size: .; D: .; V: TRBV2; length: 18
CDR3: CASRLRDTYEQYF; DNA: TGTGCCAGCAGACTCCGGGACACCTACGAGCAGTACTTC; J: TRBJ2-7; size: .; D: .; V: TRBV28; length: 13